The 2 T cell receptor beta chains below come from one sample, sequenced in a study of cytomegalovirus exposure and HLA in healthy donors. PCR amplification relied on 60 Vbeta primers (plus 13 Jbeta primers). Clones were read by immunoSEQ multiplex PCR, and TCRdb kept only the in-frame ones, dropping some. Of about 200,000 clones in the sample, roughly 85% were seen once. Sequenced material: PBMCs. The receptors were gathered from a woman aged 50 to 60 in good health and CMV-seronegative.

The CDR3 DNA follows: TGTGCCAGCTCACCACCGGGAAACAGGGGGAGCACAGATACGCAGTATTTT. Translation gives CASSPPGNRGSTDTQYF. This chain links TRBV18 with TRBJ2-3, with 8 bases aligning to TRBD1. Germline V gene data show CDR1 as KGHSH and CDR2 as LQKENI. The trim removed 0 bases at V and 0 bases at J, leaving 5 bases unmatched. The CDR3 covers 17 residues.

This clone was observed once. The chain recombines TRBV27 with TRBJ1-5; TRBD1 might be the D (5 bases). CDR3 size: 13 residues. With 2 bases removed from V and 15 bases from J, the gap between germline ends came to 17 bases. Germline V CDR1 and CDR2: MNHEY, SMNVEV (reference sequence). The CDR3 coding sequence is TGTGCCAGCAGTTTAAGGGGAACGGAGTCAAGGCATTTT. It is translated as CASSLRGTESRHF.